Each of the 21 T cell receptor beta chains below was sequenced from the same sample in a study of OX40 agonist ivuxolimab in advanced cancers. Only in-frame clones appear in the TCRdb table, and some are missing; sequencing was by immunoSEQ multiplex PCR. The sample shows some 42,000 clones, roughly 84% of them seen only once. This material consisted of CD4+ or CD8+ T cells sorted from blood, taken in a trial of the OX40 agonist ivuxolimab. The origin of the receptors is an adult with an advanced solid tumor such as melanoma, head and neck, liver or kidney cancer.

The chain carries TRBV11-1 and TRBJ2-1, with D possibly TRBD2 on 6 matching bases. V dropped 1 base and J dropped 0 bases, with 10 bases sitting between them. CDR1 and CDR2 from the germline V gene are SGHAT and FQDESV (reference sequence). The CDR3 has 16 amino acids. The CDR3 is CASSLELGGSYNEQFF. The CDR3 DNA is TGTGCCAGCAGCTTAGAACTGGGGGGCTCCTACAATGAGCAGTTCTTC.

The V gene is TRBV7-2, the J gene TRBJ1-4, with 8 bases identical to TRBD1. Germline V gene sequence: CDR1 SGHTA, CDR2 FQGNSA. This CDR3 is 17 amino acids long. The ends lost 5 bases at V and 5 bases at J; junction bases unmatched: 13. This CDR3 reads CASSPGTGTPGNEKLFF. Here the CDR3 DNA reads TGTGCCAGCAGCCCCGGGACAGGTACCCCCGGCAATGAAAAACTGTTTTTT.

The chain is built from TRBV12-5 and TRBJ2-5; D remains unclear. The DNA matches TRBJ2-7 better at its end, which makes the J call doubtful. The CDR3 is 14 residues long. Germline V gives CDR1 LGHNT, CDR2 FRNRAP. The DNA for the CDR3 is TGTGCTAGTGGTTTGATTGGCGGAGTGGGCGAGCAGTACTTC. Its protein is CASGLIGGVGEQYF.

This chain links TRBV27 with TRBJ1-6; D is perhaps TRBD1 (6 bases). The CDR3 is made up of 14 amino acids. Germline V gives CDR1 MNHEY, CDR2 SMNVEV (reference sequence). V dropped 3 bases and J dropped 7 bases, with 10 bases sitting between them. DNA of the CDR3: TGTGCCAGCAGTTTTGGACAGATAAATTCACCCCTCCACTTT. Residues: CASSFGQINSPLHF.

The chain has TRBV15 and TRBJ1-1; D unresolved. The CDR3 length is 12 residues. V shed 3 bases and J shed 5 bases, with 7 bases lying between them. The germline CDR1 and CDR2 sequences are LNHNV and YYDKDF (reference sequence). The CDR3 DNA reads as TGTGCCACCAGCAGGGTAGGAACTGAAGCTTTCTTT. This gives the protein CATSRVGTEAFF.

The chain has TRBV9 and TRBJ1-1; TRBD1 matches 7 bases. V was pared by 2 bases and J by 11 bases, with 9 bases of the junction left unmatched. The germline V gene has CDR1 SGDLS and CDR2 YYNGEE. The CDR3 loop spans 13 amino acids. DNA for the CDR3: TGTGCCAGCAGCGTCGGGACAGCTTTAGAGGCTTTCTTT. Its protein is CASSVGTALEAFF.

CDR3 sequence: CASSLAGGETQYF. The DNA for the CDR3 is TGTGCCAGCAGTCTAGCGGGAGGGGAGACCCAGTACTTC. This chain connects TRBV6-5 to TRBJ2-5; TRBD2 agrees at 12 bases. The germline gives CDR1 MNHEY, CDR2 SVGAGI. Trimming took 5 bases from V and 5 from J; bases not matched to a gene: 0. The CDR3 sequence is 13 residues long.

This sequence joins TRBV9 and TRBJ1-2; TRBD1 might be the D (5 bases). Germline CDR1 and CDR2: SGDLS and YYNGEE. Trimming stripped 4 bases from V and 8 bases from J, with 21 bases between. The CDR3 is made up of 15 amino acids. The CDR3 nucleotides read TGTGCCAGCAGCACATCTGGCAGGGATACAACGGGCTACACCTTC. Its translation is CASSTSGRDTTGYTF.

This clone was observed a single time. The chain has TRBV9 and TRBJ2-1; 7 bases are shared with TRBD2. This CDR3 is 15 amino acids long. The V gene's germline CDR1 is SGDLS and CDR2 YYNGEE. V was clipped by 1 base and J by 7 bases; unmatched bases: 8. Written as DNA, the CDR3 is TGTGCCAGCAGCGTACCTTATGACGGGGGGAATGAGCAGTTCTTC. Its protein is CASSVPYDGGNEQFF.

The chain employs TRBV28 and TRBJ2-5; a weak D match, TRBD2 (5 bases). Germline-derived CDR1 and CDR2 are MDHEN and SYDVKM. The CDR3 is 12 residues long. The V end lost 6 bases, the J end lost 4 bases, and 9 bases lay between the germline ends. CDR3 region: CASSPLGETQYF. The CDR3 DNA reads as TGTGCCAGCAGCCCACTAGGAGAGACCCAGTACTTC.

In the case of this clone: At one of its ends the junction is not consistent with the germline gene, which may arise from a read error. This CDR3 is CASSVGTGSNTEAFF. CDR3 bases: TGTGCCAGCAGCGTAGGGACAGGGTCGAACACTGAAGCTTTCTTT. The chain combines TRBV13 with TRBJ1-1, with 9 bases identical to TRBD1. Germline-derived CDR1 and CDR2 are PRHDT and FYEKMQ (reference sequence). CDR3 length equals 15 residues.

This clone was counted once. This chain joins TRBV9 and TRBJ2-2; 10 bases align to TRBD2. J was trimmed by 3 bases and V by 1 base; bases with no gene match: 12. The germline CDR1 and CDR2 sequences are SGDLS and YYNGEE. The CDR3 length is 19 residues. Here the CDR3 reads CASSVRLAGASRDTGELFF. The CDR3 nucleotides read TGTGCCAGCAGCGTACGGCTAGCGGGGGCCTCTAGGGACACCGGGGAGCTGTTTTTT.

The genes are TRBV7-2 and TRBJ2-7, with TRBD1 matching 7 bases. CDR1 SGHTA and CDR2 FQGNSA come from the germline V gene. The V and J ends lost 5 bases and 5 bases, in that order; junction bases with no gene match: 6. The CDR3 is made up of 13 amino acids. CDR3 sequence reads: CASSTYRGNEQYV. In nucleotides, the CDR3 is TGTGCCAGCAGCACCTACAGGGGTAACGAGCAGTACGTC.

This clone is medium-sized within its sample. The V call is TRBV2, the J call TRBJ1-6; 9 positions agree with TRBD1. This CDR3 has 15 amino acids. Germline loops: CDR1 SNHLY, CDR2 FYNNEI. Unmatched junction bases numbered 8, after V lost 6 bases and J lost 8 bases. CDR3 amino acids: CASRQGAPFDSPLHF. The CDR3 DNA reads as TGTGCCAGCAGACAGGGGGCGCCTTTCGATTCACCCCTCCACTTT. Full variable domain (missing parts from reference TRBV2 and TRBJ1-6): EPEVTQTPSHQVTQMGQEVILRCVPISNHLYFYWYRQILGQKVEFLVSFYNNEISEKSEIFDDQFSVERPDGSNFTLKIRSTKLEDSAMYFCASRQGAPFDSPLHFGNGTRLTVT.

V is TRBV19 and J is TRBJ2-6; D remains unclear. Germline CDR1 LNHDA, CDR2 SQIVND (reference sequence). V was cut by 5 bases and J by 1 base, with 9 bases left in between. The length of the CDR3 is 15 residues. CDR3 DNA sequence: TGTGCCAGTAGTCCACTCCTATCTGGGGCCAACGTCCTGACTTTC. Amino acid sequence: CASSPLLSGANVLTF. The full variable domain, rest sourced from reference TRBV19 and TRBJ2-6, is DGGITQSPKYLFRKEGQNVTLSCEQNLNHDAMYWYRQDPGQGLRLIYYSQIVNDFQKGDIAEGYSVSREKKESFPLTVTSAQKNPTAFYLCASSPLLSGANVLTFGAGSRLTVL.

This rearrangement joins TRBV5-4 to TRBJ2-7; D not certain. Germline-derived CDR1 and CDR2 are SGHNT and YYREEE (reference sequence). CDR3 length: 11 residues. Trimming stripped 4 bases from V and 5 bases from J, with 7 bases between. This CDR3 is CASSPGDEQYF. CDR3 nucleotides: TGTGCCAGCAGCCCCGGAGACGAGCAGTACTTC.

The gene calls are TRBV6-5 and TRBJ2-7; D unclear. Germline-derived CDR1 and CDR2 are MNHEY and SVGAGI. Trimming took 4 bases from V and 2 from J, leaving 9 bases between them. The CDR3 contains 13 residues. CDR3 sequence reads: CASSSDTTYEQYV. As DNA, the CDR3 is TGTGCCAGCAGTTCTGACACCACCTACGAGCAGTACGTC.

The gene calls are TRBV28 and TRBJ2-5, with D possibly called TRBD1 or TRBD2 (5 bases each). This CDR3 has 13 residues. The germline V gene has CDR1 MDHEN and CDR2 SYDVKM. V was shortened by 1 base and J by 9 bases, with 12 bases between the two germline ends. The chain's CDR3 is CASSLSVGVAQYF. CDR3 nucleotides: TGTGCCAGCAGTTTATCAGTGGGGGTGGCCCAGTACTTC.

The DNA for the CDR3 is TGTGCCAGCAGCTTGGATTGGAGGGCGAACTACGAGCAGTACGTC. This gives the protein CASSLDWRANYEQYV. The chain has TRBV5-5 and TRBJ2-7, with a weak D call TRBD2 (6 bases). Germline V CDR1 and CDR2: SGHKS, YYEKEE (reference sequence). This CDR3 region has 15 residues. Trimming removed 0 bases from V and 3 bases from J, with 13 bases in between.

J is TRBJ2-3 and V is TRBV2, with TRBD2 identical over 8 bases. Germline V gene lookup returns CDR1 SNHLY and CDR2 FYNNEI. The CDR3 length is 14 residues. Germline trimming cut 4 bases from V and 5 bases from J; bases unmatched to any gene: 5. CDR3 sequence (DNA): TGTGCCAGCAGTGGCGAGCGGGGGTTAGATACGCAGTATTTT. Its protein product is CASSGERGLDTQYF.

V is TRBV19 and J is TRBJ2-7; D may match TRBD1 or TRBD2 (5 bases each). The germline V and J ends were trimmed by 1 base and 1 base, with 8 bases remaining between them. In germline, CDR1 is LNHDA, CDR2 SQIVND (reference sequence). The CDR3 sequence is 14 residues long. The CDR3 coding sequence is TGTGCCAGTAGTATAGCAGAGGGGTCCTACGAGCAGTACTTC. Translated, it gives CASSIAEGSYEQYF.